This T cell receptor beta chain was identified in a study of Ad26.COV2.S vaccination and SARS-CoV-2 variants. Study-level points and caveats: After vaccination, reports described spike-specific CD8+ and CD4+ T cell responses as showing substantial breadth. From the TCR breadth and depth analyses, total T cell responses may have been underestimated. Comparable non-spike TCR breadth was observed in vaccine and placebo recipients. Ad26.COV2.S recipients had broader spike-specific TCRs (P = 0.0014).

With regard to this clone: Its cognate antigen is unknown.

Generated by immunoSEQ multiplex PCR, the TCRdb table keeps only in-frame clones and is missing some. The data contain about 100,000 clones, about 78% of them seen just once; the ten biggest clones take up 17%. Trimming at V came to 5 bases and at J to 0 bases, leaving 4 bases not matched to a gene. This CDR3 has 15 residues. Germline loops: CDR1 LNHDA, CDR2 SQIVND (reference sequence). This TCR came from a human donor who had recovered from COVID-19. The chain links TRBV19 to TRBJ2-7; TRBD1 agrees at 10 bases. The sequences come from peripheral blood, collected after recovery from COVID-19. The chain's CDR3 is CASSSGTGVSYEQYF. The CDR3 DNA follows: TGTGCCAGTAGTTCCGGGACAGGGGTCTCCTACGAGCAGTACTTC.